The clone carrying this T cell receptor (beta chain) was seen many times. These data originate in a study of T-cell memory formation after mild COVID-19. TCRdb reprocessed the 5' RACE reads with MiXCR, giving one entry per CDR3 protein. Seen here are some 350,000 distinct CDR3 sequences, roughly 15% observed once, and the top ten hold about a fifth. The clonotype originates from a man younger than 35 who had mild COVID-19 (a few samples of this study predate the infection). Cell type and time point are not known. Sequencing used PBMCs or a T cell subset sorted from them (not recorded which).

The CDR3 coding sequence is TGTGCCAGCAGAGTTAGCGGGGGGGGCGGCTACAATGAGCAGTTCTTC. It yields the protein CASRVSGGGGYNEQFF. The rearrangement uses TRBV7-8 and TRBJ2-1; 11 bases are a match to TRBD2. The V and J ends lost 6 bases and 3 bases, in that order; junction bases with no gene match: 7. Germline V gene data show CDR1 as SGHVS and CDR2 as FQNEAQ. There are 16 residues in the CDR3.